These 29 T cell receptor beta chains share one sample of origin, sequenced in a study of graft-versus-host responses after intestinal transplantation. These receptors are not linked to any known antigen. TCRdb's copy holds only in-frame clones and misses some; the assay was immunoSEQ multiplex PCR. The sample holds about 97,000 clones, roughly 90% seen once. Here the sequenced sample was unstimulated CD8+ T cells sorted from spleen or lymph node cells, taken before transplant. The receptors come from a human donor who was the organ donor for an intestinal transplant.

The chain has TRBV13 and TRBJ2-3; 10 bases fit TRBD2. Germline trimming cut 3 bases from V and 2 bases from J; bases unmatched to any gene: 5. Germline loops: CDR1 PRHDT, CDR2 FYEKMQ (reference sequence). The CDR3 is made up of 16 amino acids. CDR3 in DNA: TGTGCCAGCAGCTTCCCCGGGACTAGCGACACAGATACGCAGTATTTT. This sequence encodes CASSFPGTSDTDTQYF.

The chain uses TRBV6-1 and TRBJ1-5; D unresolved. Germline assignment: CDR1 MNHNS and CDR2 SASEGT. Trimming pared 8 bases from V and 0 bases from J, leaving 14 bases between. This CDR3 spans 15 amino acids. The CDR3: CASRREIASNQPQHF. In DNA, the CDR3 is TGTGCCAGCCGTCGGGAAATCGCTAGCAATCAGCCCCAGCATTTT.

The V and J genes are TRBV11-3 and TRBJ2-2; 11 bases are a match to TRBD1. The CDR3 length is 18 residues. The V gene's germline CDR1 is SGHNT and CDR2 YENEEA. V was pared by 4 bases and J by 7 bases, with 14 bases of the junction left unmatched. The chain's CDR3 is CASSSYSSGTGGIGELFF. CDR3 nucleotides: TGTGCCAGCAGCTCGTATTCTTCCGGGACAGGGGGTATCGGGGAGCTGTTTTTT.

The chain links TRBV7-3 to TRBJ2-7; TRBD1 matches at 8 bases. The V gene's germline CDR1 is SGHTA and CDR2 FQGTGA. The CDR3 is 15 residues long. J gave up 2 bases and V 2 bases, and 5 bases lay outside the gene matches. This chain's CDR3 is CASSLFATGAYEQYF. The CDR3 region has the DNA TGTGCCAGCAGCTTATTCGCGACAGGGGCCTACGAGCAGTACTTC. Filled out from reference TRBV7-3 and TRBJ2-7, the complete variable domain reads GAGVSQTPSNKVTEKGKYVELRCDPISGHTALYWYRQSLGQGPEFLIYFQGTGAADDSGLPNDRFFAVRPEGSVSTLKIQRTERGDSAVYLCASSLFATGAYEQYFGPGTRLTVT.

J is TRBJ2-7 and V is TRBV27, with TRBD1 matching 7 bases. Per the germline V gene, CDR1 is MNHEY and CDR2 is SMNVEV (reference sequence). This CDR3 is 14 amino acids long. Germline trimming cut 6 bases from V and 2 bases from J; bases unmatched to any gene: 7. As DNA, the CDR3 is TGTGCCAGCAGCCCGGGACAGCTACCCTACGAGCAGTACTTC. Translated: CASSPGQLPYEQYF.

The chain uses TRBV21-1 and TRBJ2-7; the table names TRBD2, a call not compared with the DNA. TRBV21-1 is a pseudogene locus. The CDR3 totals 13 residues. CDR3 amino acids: CASSKDSGYEQYF. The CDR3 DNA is TGTGCCAGCAGCAAAGATAGCGGTTACGAGCAGTACTTC.

In DNA, the CDR3 is TGTGCCAGCAGTGGTAGCTCAGATACGCAGTATTTT. Protein: CASSGSSDTQYF. The chain uses TRBV2 and TRBJ2-3; D ambiguous. Germline CDR1 is SNHLY and CDR2 is FYNNEI. The CDR3 length is 12 residues. V lost 4 bases and J lost 4, with 6 bases in between.

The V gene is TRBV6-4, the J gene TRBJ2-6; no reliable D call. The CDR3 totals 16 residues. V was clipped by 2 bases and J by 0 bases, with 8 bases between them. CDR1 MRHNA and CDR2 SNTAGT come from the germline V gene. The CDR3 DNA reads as TGTGCCAGCAGTGACGATCGGTACTCTGGGGCCAACGTCCTGACTTTC. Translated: CASSDDRYSGANVLTF.

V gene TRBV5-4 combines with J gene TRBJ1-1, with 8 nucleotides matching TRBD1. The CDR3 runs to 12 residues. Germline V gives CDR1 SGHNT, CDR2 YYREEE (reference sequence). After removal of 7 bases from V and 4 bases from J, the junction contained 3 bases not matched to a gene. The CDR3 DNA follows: TGTGCCAGCCGGGGGACAGGCACTGAAGCTTTCTTT. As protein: CASRGTGTEAFF.

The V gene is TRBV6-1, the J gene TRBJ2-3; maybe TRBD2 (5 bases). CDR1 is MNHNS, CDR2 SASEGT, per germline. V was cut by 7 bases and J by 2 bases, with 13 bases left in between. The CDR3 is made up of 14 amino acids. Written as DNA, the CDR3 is TGTGCCAGCACCGAGGGTGACCTCACAGATACGCAGTATTTT. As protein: CASTEGDLTDTQYF.

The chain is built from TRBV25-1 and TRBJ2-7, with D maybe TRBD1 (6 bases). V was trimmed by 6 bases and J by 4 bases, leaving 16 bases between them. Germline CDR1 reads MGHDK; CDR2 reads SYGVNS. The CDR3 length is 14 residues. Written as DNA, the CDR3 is TGTGCCAGCAGCATACCGGGACACCCATACGAGCAGTACTTC. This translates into CASSIPGHPYEQYF.

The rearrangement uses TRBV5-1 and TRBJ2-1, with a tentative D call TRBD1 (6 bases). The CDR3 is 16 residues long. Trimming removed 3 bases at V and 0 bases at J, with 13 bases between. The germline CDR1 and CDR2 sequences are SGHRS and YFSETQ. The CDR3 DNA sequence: TGCGCCAGCAGCTGGACAGCGGTAAGCTCCTACAATGAGCAGTTCTTC. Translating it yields CASSWTAVSSYNEQFF.

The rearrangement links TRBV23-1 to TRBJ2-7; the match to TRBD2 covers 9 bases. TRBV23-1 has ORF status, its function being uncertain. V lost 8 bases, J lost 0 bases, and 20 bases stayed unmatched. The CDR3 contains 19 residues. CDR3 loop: CASFKRGRGGRGVSYEQYF. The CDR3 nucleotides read TGCGCCAGCTTTAAACGGGGGCGCGGCGGGAGGGGTGTCTCCTACGAGCAGTACTTC.

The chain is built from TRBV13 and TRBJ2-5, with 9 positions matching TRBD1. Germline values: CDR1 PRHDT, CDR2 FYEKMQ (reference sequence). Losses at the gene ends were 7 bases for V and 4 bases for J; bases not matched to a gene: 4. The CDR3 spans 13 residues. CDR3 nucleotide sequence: TGTGCCAGCATCCTACAGGGGGCAGAGACCCAGTACTTC. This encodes CASILQGAETQYF.

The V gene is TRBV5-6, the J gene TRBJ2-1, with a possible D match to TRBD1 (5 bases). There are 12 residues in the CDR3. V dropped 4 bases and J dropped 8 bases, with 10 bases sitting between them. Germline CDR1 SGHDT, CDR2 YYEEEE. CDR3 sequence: CASSPDTDEQFF. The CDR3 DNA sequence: TGTGCCAGCAGCCCGGACACCGATGAGCAGTTCTTC.

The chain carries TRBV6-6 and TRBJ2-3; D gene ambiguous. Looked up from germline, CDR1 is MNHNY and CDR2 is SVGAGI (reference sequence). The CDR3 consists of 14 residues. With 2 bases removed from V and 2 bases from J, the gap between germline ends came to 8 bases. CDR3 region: CASSYTTYTDTQYF. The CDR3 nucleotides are TGTGCCAGCAGTTACACTACCTACACAGATACGCAGTATTTT.

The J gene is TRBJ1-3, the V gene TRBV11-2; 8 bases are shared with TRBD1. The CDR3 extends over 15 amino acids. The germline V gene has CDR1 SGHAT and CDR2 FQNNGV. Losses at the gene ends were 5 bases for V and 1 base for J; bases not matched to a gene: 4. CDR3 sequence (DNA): TGTGCCAGCAGCCCCGGACAGGGATCTGGAAACACCATATATTTT. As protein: CASSPGQGSGNTIYF.

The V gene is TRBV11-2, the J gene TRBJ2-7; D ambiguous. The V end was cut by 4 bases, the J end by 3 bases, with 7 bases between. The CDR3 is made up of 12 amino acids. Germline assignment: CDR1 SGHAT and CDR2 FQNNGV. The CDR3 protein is CASSYSLYEQYF. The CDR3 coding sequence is TGTGCCAGCAGCTATAGTCTCTACGAGCAGTACTTC.

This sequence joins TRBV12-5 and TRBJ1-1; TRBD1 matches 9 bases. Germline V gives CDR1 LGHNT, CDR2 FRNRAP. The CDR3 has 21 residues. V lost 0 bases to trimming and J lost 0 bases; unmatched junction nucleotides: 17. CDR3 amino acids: CASGLVLVRRQGGLLNTEAFF. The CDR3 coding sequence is TGTGCTAGTGGTTTGGTCCTCGTCCGGAGACAGGGGGGCCTGCTGAACACTGAAGCTTTCTTT.

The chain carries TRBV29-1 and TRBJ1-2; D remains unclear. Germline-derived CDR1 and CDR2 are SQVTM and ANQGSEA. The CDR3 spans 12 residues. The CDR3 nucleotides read TGCACCGGCCCGGCAAGAGGCTATGGCTACACCTTC. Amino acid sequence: CTGPARGYGYTF.

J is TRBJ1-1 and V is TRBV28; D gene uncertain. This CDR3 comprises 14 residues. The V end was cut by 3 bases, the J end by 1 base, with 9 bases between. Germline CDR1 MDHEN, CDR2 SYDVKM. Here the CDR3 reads CASSFIGPNTEAFF. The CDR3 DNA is TGTGCCAGCAGTTTTATTGGGCCGAACACTGAAGCTTTCTTT.

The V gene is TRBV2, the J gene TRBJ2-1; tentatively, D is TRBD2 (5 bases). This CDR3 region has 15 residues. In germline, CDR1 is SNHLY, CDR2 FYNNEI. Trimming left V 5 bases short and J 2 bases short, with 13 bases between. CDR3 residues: CASSSGSAAYNEQFF. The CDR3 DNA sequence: TGTGCCAGCAGTTCGGGATCAGCGGCCTACAATGAGCAGTTCTTC.

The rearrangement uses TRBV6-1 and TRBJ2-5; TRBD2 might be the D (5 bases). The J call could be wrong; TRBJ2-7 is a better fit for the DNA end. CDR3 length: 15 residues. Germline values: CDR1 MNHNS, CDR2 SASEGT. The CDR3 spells CASSGTLARDYEQYF. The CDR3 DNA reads TGTGCCAGCAGTGGGACTTTAGCTCGGGACTACGAGCAGTACTTC.

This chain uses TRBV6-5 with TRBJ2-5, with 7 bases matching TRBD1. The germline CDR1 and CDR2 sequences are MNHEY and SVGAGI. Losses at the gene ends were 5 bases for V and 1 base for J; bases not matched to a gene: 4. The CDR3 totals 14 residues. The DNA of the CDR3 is TGTGCCAGCAGTGACCGGGACAGCCAAGAGACCCAGTACTTC. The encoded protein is CASSDRDSQETQYF.

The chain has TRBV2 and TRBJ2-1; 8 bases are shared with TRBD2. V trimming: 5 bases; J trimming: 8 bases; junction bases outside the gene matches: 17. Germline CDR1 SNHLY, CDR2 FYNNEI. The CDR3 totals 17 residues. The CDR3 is CASSTDKNGGAVYEQFF. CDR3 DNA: TGTGCCAGCAGTACGGATAAGAACGGGGGGGCTGTTTATGAGCAGTTCTTC.

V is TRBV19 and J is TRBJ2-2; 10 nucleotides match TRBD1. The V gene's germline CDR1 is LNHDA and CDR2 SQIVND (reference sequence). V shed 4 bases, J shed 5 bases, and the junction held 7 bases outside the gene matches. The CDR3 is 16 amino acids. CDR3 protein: CASSKPGTGVTGELFF. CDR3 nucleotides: TGTGCCAGTAGTAAGCCCGGGACAGGGGTAACCGGGGAGCTGTTTTTT.

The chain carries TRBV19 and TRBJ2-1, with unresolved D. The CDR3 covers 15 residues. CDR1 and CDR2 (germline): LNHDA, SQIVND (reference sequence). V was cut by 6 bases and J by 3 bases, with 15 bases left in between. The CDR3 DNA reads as TGTGCCAGTAGCTTGACCCAGACTCACTACAATGAGCAGTTCTTC. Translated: CASSLTQTHYNEQFF.

This chain's CDR3 is CASSPRDWSYEQYF. The CDR3 coding sequence is TGTGCCAGCAGTCCCCGGGACTGGTCCTACGAGCAGTACTTC. This rearrangement joins TRBV28 to TRBJ2-5; perhaps TRBD2 as D (6 bases). The J call may not be correct, given that the DNA end is closer to TRBJ2-7. Germline V CDR1 and CDR2: MDHEN, SYDVKM. The CDR3 extends over 14 amino acids.

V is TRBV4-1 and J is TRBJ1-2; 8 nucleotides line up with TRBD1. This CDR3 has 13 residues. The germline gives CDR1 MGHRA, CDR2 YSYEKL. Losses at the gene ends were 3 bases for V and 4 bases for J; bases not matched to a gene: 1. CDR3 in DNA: TGCGCCAGCAGCCAGGGGACAGGCTATGGCTACACCTTC. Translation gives CASSQGTGYGYTF.